Only one count was recorded for the clone carrying this T cell receptor (beta chain). Authors' data handling: Amplifying reference gene primers gave estimates of nucleated cell counts. The assay was immunoSEQ multiplex PCR, and TCRdb's table has in-frame clones only and misses some. From that table come the V and J calls and clone size; the DNA was used to work out D and trimming. The profile shows about 180,000 clones, 70% to 90% of them singletons. This record belongs to a study of blood T cell repertoires in COVID-19. Overall study context: Sites across the United States, Italy and Spain contributed samples from acute and convalescent COVID-19. T cells, B-cell-depleted T cells, or PBMCs supplied cDNA or gDNA.

The CDR3 is 12 amino acids. V was clipped by 8 bases and J by 1 base, with 6 bases between them. Looked up from germline, CDR1 is LNHDA and CDR2 is SQIVND (reference sequence). The chain recombines TRBV19 with TRBJ2-1; no firm D call. The TCR originated in a man in his fifties or sixties with active or convalescent COVID-19. Specimen: peripheral blood. The CDR3 nucleotides read TGTGCCAGTTCTTTATCCTACAATGAGCAGTTCTTC. This translates into CASSLSYNEQFF.